This T cell receptor beta chain was observed in a study of beta chain features in type 1 diabetes. Whole-study results and caveats: For TCRB rearrangement, an influence of HLA type remained unresolved here. In every one of the four CD4+ subsets, TCRB CDR3s were moderately but significantly shorter in Type 1 diabetes patients.

By way of CD45RO/CCR7/CD25/CD127/CD95/CD27, the CD4+ regulatory, stem cell-like memory, central memory and naive cells were sorted. Purities over 98% were achieved in all sorted populations. This clone was detected only a few times. Its antigen is still unknown. TCRB transcripts that were expressed got sequenced, as all of the isolated RNA had been reverse transcribed. An average of approximately 3.6 million reads was obtained for naive, central memory and regulatory T cell samples. Profiling relied on immunoSEQ multiplex PCR, and the TCRdb table lists in-frame clones only, not all of them. The sample has 250,000 to 300,000 clones, 14% seen once. Trimming removed 4 bases from V and 4 bases from J, with 9 bases in between. The CDR3 totals 13 residues. Per the germline V gene, CDR1 is SGHRS and CDR2 is YFSETQ.

The chain combines TRBV5-1 with TRBJ1-5; D may be TRBD1 (6 bases). Specimen: naive CD4+ T cells from blood. This clonotype was obtained from a man aged 30 to 39 with type 1 diabetes. The CDR3 region is CASSEQGNQPQHF. CDR3 sequence (DNA): TGCGCCAGCAGCGAACAGGGTAATCAGCCCCAGCATTTT.